Below are 27 T cell receptor beta chains sequenced from a single sample in a study of identical twins. MiXCR, applied by TCRdb to the 5' RACE reads, yields one record per CDR3 protein. The top ten hold roughly 1.8% of the sample, which has about 690,000 distinct CDR3 sequences, roughly 6% seen once. The sequenced sample was naive T cells sorted from blood. Receptors were obtained from a man younger than 35 in good health.

In this sample, this clonotype turned up a few times. This chain connects TRBV20-1 to TRBJ2-3, with 7 bases aligning to TRBD1. This CDR3 spans 14 amino acids. V was clipped by 5 bases and J by 3 bases; unmatched bases: 8. Germline CDR1 reads DFQATT; CDR2 reads SNEGSKA (reference sequence). The CDR3 bases are TGCAGTGCTCAAGAGGGCAGGGGGACAGATACGCAGTATTTT. Translating gives CSAQEGRGTDTQYF.

This chain connects TRBV27 to TRBJ2-3, with D possibly matching TRBD2 (5 bases). Germline CDR1 and CDR2: MNHEY and SMNVEV (reference sequence). This CDR3 has 15 residues. Between the trimmed V and J ends, which lost 5 bases and 0 bases, there was a span of 12 bases. The chain's CDR3 is CASSPHGGSTDTQYF. The CDR3 coding sequence is TGTGCCAGCAGTCCCCATGGCGGGAGCACAGATACGCAGTATTTT.

This clonotype was recorded at least ten times. The chain employs TRBV12-5 and TRBJ1-2, with D unclear. Trimming took off 3 bases at V and 3 bases at J, with 11 bases between the two ends. The germline V gene has CDR1 LGHNT and CDR2 FRNRAP. There are 14 residues in the CDR3. The CDR3: CASGFQVEDYGYTF. The CDR3 nucleotides read TGTGCTAGTGGTTTTCAGGTGGAGGACTATGGCTACACCTTC.

The chain is built from TRBV7-6 and TRBJ1-4; a weak D match, TRBD1 (5 bases). The V gene lost 5 bases and the J gene lost 1 base, with 14 bases spanning the gap. CDR3 length: 16 amino acids. Germline V gene lookup returns CDR1 SGHVS and CDR2 FNYEAQ. The CDR3 loop reads CASSPRSGLTNEKLFF. The CDR3 DNA reads TGTGCCAGCAGCCCCCGGTCGGGGCTAACTAATGAAAAACTGTTTTTT.

In its sample, this clonotype was seen a few times. The J gene is TRBJ2-2, the V gene TRBV5-1; weak D call: TRBD2 (6 bases). This CDR3 has 14 residues. CDR1 and CDR2 (germline): SGHRS, YFSETQ. Between the trimmed V and J ends, which lost 7 bases and 0 bases, there was a span of 10 bases. This CDR3 reads CASGTRPNTGELFF. Here the CDR3 DNA reads TGCGCCAGCGGGACTCGGCCGAACACCGGGGAGCTGTTTTTT.

At least ten counts were recorded for this clonotype. J is TRBJ2-1 and V is TRBV5-1; 12 nucleotides align to TRBD2. Unmatched junction bases numbered 4, after V lost 9 bases and J lost 3 bases. CDR1 and CDR2 from the germline V gene are SGHRS and YFSETQ. The CDR3 has 14 amino acids. The CDR3 protein is CATATSGGYNEQFF. For the CDR3, the DNA is TGCGCCACCGCGACTAGCGGGGGCTACAATGAGCAGTTCTTC. The full variable domain, completed using reference TRBV5-1 and TRBJ2-1, is KAGVTQTPRYLIKTRGQQVTLSCSPISGHRSVSWYQQTPGQGLQFLFEYFSETQRNKGNFPGRFSGRQFSNSRSEMNVSTLELGDSALYLCATATSGGYNEQFFGPGTRLTVL.

This clonotype was picked up many times. V usage is TRBV10-3 and J usage is TRBJ2-1, with TRBD1 identical over 9 bases. V was clipped by 6 bases and J by 7 bases; unmatched bases: 10. CDR1 is ENHRY, CDR2 SYGVKD, per germline. The CDR3 is made up of 15 amino acids. The CDR3, as DNA: TGTGCCATCAGGGATCCGGGACAGGGTGGGAATGAGCAGTTCTTC. It translates to CAIRDPGQGGNEQFF.

At least ten counts were recorded for this clonotype. One end of the junction varies from germline; a read error may be responsible. V and J are TRBV2 and TRBJ2-5; D tentatively reads TRBD1 or TRBD2 (5 bases each). The CDR3 has 11 residues. The V gene's germline CDR1 is SNHLY and CDR2 FYNNEI. The CDR3 nucleotides are TGTGCCAGCAGTGCCGGGGACCCTCCGAACTTC. Its translation: CASSAGDPPNF.

This clonotype has at least ten counts. The gene calls are TRBV4-3 and TRBJ2-3; no reliable D call. In germline, CDR1 is LGHNA, CDR2 YSLEER. This CDR3 is 12 amino acids long. V was shortened by 0 bases and J by 7 bases, with 5 bases between the two germline ends. The CDR3 nucleotides are TGCGCCAGCAGCCAAGACCCCAATACGCAGTATTTT. Translating it yields CASSQDPNTQYF.

The V gene is TRBV7-6, the J gene TRBJ2-3; 9 bases match TRBD2. Trimming took 5 bases from V and 0 from J; bases not matched to a gene: 15. CDR1 SGHVS and CDR2 FNYEAQ come from the germline V gene. The CDR3 runs to 19 residues. The CDR3 sequence: CASSHPLLAGVSSTDTQYF. In DNA form, the CDR3 reads TGTGCCAGCAGCCATCCTCTACTAGCGGGTGTATCTAGCACAGATACGCAGTATTTT.

This clonotype was counted ten times or more. V gene TRBV7-8 combines with J gene TRBJ2-5; D is uncertain. Germline values: CDR1 SGHVS, CDR2 FQNEAQ. The CDR3 loop spans 19 amino acids. V gave up 5 bases and J gave up 2 bases, with 27 bases separating them. CDR3 sequence reads: CASSPDRWPQELIQETQYF. Written as DNA, the CDR3 is TGTGCCAGCAGCCCGGACCGATGGCCCCAAGAGTTAATTCAAGAGACCCAGTACTTC. The variable domain in full, completed from reference TRBV7-8 and TRBJ2-5, reads GAGVSQSPRYKVAKRGQDVALRCDPISGHVSLFWYQQALGQGPEFLTYFQNEAQLDKSGLPSDRFFAERPEGSVSTLKIQRTQQEDSAVYLCASSPDRWPQELIQETQYFGPGTRLLVL.

There are many counts of this clonotype. V and J are TRBV9 and TRBJ2-7, with 7 bases lining up with TRBD2. Germline assignment: CDR1 SGDLS and CDR2 YYNGEE. Trimming took 3 bases from V and 2 from J; bases not matched to a gene: 5. This CDR3 spans 14 amino acids. The CDR3 region is CASSESGTTYEQYF. DNA for the CDR3: TGTGCCAGCAGCGAGTCCGGGACTACCTACGAGCAGTACTTC.

This clonotype was observed a handful of times. The genes are TRBV20-1 and TRBJ1-1; unclear D gene. CDR3 size: 13 residues. The V gene's germline CDR1 is DFQATT and CDR2 SNEGSKA (reference sequence). Between the trimmed V and J ends, which lost 1 base and 4 bases, there was a span of 10 bases. The CDR3, as DNA: TGCAGTGCTAGAGCCCGCATCGGCACTGAAGCTTTCTTT. Residues: CSARARIGTEAFF.

This clonotype was counted between two and nine times. The chain uses TRBV11-2 and TRBJ2-7, with 15 bases that match TRBD2. CDR3 length: 19 residues. J lost 3 bases, V lost 1 base, and 10 bases had no gene match. Germline V gives CDR1 SGHAT, CDR2 FQNNGV. CDR3 bases: TGTGCCAGCAGCTTAGGCAGAGGACTAGCGGGAGGGCTTAGCTACGAGCAGTACTTC. Translating gives CASSLGRGLAGGLSYEQYF.

There are many counts of this clonotype. The chain combines TRBV29-1 with TRBJ2-3; maybe TRBD1 (7 bases). This CDR3 is 16 amino acids long. Trimming pared 4 bases from V and 3 bases from J, leaving 20 bases between. Germline CDR1 reads SQVTM; CDR2 reads ANQGSEA. The CDR3 DNA follows: TGCAGCGTTGGTGGGACAGAGGAGGGTAGGACAGATACGCAGTATTTT. Its translation: CSVGGTEEGRTDTQYF.

This rearrangement joins TRBV20-1 to TRBJ2-1; a weak D match, TRBD2 (6 bases). Trimming took 0 bases from V and 4 from J, leaving 10 bases between them. This CDR3 has 14 amino acids. Germline V gene data show CDR1 as DFQATT and CDR2 as SNEGSKA (reference sequence). The DNA for the CDR3 is TGCAGTGCTAGAGATCTTGGGGGGTACAATGAGCAGTTCTTC. Protein sequence: CSARDLGGYNEQFF.

The CDR3 protein is CATSAPGANNEQFF. As DNA, the CDR3 is TGTGCCACCAGTGCGCCAGGGGCGAACAATGAGCAGTTCTTC. This chain connects TRBV24-1 to TRBJ2-1; D possibly corresponds to TRBD1 (6 bases). CDR3 size: 14 residues. V lost 5 bases and J lost 5, with 12 bases in between. Germline V lookup: CDR1 KGHDR, CDR2 SFDVKD.

The CDR3 spells CASSLAVGSAYEQYV. DNA of the CDR3: TGCGCCAGCAGCTTGGCCGTCGGGAGCGCCTACGAGCAGTACGTC. This chain uses TRBV5-1 with TRBJ2-7; D might be TRBD2 (6 bases). The CDR3 has 15 residues. CDR1 is SGHRS and CDR2 is YFSETQ in the germline V gene. Trimming pared 0 bases from V and 2 bases from J, leaving 12 bases between.

The V gene is TRBV9, the J gene TRBJ2-3; unclear D gene. Germline CDR1 SGDLS, CDR2 YYNGEE. V was clipped by 4 bases and J by 2 bases, with 14 bases between them. This CDR3 is 15 amino acids long. CDR3 amino acids: CASSPHASDTDTQYF. CDR3 coding DNA: TGTGCCAGCAGCCCCCACGCCTCCGACACAGATACGCAGTATTTT. Complete variable domain (other parts from reference TRBV9 and TRBJ2-3): DSGVTQTPKHLITATGQRVTLRCSPRSGDLSVYWYQQSLDQGLQFLIQYYNGEERAKGNILERFSAQQFPDLHSELNLSSLELGDSALYFCASSPHASDTDTQYFGPGTRLTVL.

A few counts support this clonotype. J is TRBJ2-1 and V is TRBV12-3 or TRBV12-4, with D maybe TRBD2 (5 bases). CDR3 length: 15 residues. Trimming stripped 5 bases from V and 6 bases from J, with 17 bases between. DNA for the CDR3: TGTGCCAGCAGTACCAGCGAGGAGGCCTTCAATGAGCAGTTCTTC. It specifies CASSTSEEAFNEQFF.

This clonotype was found many times. The chain combines TRBV29-1 with TRBJ2-1; 12 bases line up with TRBD2. The CDR3 is made up of 16 amino acids. Germline assignment: CDR1 SQVTM and CDR2 ANQGSEA. V shed 2 bases, J shed 9 bases, and the junction held 11 bases outside the gene matches. CDR3 sequence reads: CSVEIAKGLAGSEQFF. The CDR3 DNA is TGCAGCGTTGAAATAGCTAAAGGACTAGCGGGATCTGAGCAGTTCTTC.

Details on this clonotype: A much larger clone sits a single nucleotide away, making a read error possible. This rearrangement joins TRBV10-2 to TRBJ2-7; no definite D call. CDR3 length: 15 amino acids. Germline-derived CDR1 and CDR2 are WSHSY and SAAADI. The germline V and J ends were trimmed by 3 bases and 3 bases, with 15 bases remaining between them. This CDR3 reads CASSEYKSNYYEQYF. The DNA of the CDR3 is TGCGCCAGCAGTGAATATAAAAGCAACTACTACGAGCAGTACTTC.

Many counts were recorded for this clonotype. This rearrangement joins TRBV20-1 to TRBJ2-1; 8 bases line up with TRBD2. CDR3 size: 15 residues. The junction had 11 bases not matched to a gene; V was cut back by 3 bases and J by 7 bases. CDR1 and CDR2 (germline): DFQATT, SNEGSKA (reference sequence). The CDR3 loop reads CSARPPPAGANEQFF. The CDR3 DNA reads as TGCAGTGCTAGGCCCCCCCCAGCGGGAGCTAATGAGCAGTTCTTC.

The chain couples TRBV4-1 to TRBJ2-7, with 7 bases aligning to TRBD1. CDR3 size: 14 residues. Germline V gene lookup returns CDR1 MGHRA and CDR2 YSYEKL. V trimming: 4 bases; J trimming: 2 bases; junction bases outside the gene matches: 5. CDR3 sequence (DNA): TGCGCCAGCAGCCCCCGGACAGGTACCTACGAGCAGTACGTC. Translated: CASSPRTGTYEQYV.

This clonotype was detected many times. The chain recombines TRBV28 with TRBJ2-3; 9 positions agree with TRBD2. From germline, CDR1 is MDHEN and CDR2 SYDVKM. CDR3 length equals 14 residues. Losses at the gene ends were 4 bases for V and 9 bases for J; bases not matched to a gene: 8. CDR3 in DNA: TGTGCCAGCAGTTGGCGGGAGGGCCGGAAAACGCAGTATTTT. This translates into CASSWREGRKTQYF. Full variable domain (rest looked up from reference TRBV28 and TRBJ2-3): DVKVTQSSRYLVKRTGEKVFLECVQDMDHENMFWYRQDPGLGLRLIYFSYDVKMKEKGDIPEGYSVSREKKERFSLILESASTNQTSMYLCASSWREGRKTQYFGPGTRLTVL.

This clonotype appeared a few times. The rearrangement joins TRBV30 to TRBJ2-3; D might be TRBD2 (6 bases). The CDR3 consists of 15 residues. Trimming pared 0 bases from V and 1 base from J, leaving 11 bases between. CDR1 and CDR2 (germline): GTSNPN, SVGIG (reference sequence). CDR3 loop: CAWSVRSGGTDTQYF. CDR3 DNA: TGTGCCTGGAGTGTACGGTCGGGGGGCACAGATACGCAGTATTTT.

The chain has TRBV7-9 and TRBJ2-7; D is perhaps TRBD1 (6 bases). The CDR3 length is 14 residues. Germline lookup yields CDR1 SEHNR and CDR2 FQNEAQ (reference sequence). V was pared by 5 bases and J by 2 bases, with 13 bases between. DNA for the CDR3: TGTGCCAGCAGCAGACAGGAGAATCCCTACGAGCAGTACGTC. Residues: CASSRQENPYEQYV.